Listed here is a single T cell receptor beta chain. Its antigen is as yet unknown. Using RNA transcripts as the source, TCR beta CDR3 regions were amplified. First-round RT-PCR with HTBI primers amplified the TCR CDR3 region. TCRdb re-called the multiplex PCR reads with MiXCR, one entry per CDR3 protein. The sample records 600,000 to 650,000 distinct CDR3 sequences, under 25% being singletons. These data are taken from a study of T cells in Graves' hyperthyroidism and ophthalmopathy. Notes on the study in general: Ophthalmopathy and stable hyperthyroidism were separated by a 13 V-J model. With a median lead of 6.5 months before onset, the model predicted ophthalmopathy. Blood also showed most of the thyroid clonotypes that were expanded above 0.001.

The TCR comes from a man younger than 40 with Graves' ophthalmopathy. Sequencing was carried out using blood.

CDR3 residues: CASSYSVRGARGYTF. In DNA form, the CDR3 reads TGTGCCAGCAGTTACTCCGTTCGGGGGGCGCGCGGCTACACCTTC. This rearrangement joins TRBV6-5 to TRBJ1-2, with D possibly being TRBD1 (6 bases). This CDR3 spans 15 amino acids. V lost 0 bases and J 8 bases, leaving 16 bases between the germline ends. The V gene's germline CDR1 is MNHEY and CDR2 SVGAGI.